This TCR beta chain was documented in a study of T cell clonotyping in hematopoietic cell transplantation. Here immunoSEQ multiplex PCR was the method, and the copy in TCRdb shows in-frame clones only, minus some. The data hold 20,000 or so clones, with 65% to 85% observed a single time. CDR3 length equals 13 residues. Germline CDR1 MDHEN, CDR2 SYDVKM. V lost 11 bases and J 2 bases, leaving 13 bases between the germline ends. Concerning this clone itself: No antigen is known for it.

The study's findings and limits: Recipient TCR diversity dropped after transplant; expanded clonotypes rose from day 30 to 180. Higher Inverse Simpson Index values in graft donor and pretransplant recipient predicted broader posttransplant TCR diversity. Few recipient clonotypes overlapped donors; over 97% were de novo at given depth. No sorting was done, leaving CD4 and CD8 contributions mixed.

V is TRBV28 and J is TRBJ1-3; D remains ambiguous. This sequence was found in a man aged 60 to 75 in good health. Some clones in this sample may be carry-over from other donors' samples. The source material was peripheral blood mononuclear cells. CDR3 nucleotides: TGTGCCTGGTCATCCGGGACTGGAAACACCATATATTTT. As protein: CAWSSGTGNTIYF.